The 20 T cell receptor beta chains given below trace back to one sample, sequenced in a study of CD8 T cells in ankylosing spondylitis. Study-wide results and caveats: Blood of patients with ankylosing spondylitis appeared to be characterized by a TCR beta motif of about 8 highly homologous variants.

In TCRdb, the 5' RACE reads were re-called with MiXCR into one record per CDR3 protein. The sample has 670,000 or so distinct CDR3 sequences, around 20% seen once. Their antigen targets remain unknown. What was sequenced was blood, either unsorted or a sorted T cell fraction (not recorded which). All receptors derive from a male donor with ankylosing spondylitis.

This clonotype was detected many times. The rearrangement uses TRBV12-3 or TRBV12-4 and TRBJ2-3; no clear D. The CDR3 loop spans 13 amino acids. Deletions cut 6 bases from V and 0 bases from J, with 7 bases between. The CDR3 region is CASRPSSTDTQYF. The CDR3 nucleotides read TGTGCCAGCAGACCATCGAGCACAGATACGCAGTATTTT.

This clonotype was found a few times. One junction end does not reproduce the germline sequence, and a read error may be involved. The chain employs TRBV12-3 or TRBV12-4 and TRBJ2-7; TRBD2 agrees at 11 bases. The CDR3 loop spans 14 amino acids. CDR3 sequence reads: CASSIAGGVDEQYF. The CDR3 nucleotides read TGTGCCAGCAGTATAGCGGGAGGGGTTGACGAGCAGTACTTC.

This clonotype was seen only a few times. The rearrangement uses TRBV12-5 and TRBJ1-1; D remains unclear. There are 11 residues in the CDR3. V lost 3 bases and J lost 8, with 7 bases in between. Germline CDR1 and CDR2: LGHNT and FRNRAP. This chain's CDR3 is CASGFTTEAFF. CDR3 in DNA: TGTGCTAGTGGTTTCACGACCGAAGCTTTCTTT.

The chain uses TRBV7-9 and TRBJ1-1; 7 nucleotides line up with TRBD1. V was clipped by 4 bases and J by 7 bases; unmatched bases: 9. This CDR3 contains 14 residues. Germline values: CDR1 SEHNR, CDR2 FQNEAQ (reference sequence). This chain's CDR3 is CASSSTEDRFEAFF. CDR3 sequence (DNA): TGTGCCAGCAGCTCAACCGAGGACAGGTTTGAAGCTTTCTTT. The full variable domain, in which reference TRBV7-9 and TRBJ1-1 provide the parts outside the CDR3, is DTGVSQNPRHKITKRGQNVTFRCDPISEHNRLYWYRQTLGQGPEFLTYFQNEAQLEKSRLLSDRFSAERPKGSFSTLEIQRTEQGDSAMYLCASSSTEDRFEAFFGQGTRLTVV.

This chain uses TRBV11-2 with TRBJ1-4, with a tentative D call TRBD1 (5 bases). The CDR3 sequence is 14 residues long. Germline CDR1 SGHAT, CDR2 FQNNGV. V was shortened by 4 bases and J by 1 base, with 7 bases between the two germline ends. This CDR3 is CASSSGRTNEKLFF. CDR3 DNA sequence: TGTGCCAGCAGCTCAGGGAGAACTAATGAAAAACTGTTTTTT.

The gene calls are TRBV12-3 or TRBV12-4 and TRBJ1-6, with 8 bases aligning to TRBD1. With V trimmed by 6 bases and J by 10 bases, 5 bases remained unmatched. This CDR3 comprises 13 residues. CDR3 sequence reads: CASRYRGESPLHF. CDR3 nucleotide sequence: TGTGCCAGCAGATACAGGGGGGAATCACCCCTCCACTTT.

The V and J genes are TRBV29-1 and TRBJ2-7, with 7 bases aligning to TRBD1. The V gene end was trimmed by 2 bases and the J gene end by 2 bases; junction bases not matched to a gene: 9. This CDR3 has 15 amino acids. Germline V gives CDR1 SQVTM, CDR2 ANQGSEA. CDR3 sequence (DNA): TGCAGCGTTGAAATAAGGGGGCTCGGGGCCTACGAGCAGTACTTC. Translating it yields CSVEIRGLGAYEQYF.

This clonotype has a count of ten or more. In nucleotides, the CDR3 is TGTGCCAGCAGTGAAACGGGGGGGTCCTACGAGCAGTACTTC. Translation: CASSETGGSYEQYF. The gene calls are TRBV2 and TRBJ2-7, with 8 bases fitting TRBD2. Germline CDR1 SNHLY, CDR2 FYNNEI. V lost 2 bases and J lost 1; bases outside the gene matches: 1. The CDR3 contains 14 residues.

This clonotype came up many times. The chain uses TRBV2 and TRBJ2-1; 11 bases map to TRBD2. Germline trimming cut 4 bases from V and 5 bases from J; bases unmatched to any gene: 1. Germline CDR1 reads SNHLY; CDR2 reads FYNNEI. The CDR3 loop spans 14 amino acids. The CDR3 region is CASSALAGDNEQFF. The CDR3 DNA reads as TGTGCCAGCAGTGCACTAGCGGGAGACAATGAGCAGTTCTTC.

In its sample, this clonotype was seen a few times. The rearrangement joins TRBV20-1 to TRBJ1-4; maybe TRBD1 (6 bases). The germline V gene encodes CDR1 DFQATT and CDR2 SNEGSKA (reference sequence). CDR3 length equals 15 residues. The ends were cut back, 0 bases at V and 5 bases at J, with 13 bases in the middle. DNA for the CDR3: TGCAGTGCTAGAGAGCGTGGACAGCTCAATGAAAAACTGTTTTTT. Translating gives CSARERGQLNEKLFF.

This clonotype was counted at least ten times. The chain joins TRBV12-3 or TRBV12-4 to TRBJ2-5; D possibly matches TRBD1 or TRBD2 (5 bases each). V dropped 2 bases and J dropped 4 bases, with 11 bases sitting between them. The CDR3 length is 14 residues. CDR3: CASSLWGFGETQYF. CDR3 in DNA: TGTGCCAGCAGTTTATGGGGGTTCGGAGAGACCCAGTACTTC.

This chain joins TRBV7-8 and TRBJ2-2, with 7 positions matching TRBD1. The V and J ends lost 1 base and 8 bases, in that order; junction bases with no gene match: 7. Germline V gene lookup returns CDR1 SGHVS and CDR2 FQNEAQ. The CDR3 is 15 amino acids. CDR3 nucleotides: TGTGCCAGCAGCTTAGGAGGGGGCCTTTCGGGGGAGCTGTTTTTT. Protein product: CASSLGGGLSGELFF.

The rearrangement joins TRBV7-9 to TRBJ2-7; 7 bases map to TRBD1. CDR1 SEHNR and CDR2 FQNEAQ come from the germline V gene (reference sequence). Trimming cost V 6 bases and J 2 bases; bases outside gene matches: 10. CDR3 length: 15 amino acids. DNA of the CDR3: TGTGCCAGCAGTTCTACAGGGGCGCCGGCCTACGAGCAGTACTTC. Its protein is CASSSTGAPAYEQYF.

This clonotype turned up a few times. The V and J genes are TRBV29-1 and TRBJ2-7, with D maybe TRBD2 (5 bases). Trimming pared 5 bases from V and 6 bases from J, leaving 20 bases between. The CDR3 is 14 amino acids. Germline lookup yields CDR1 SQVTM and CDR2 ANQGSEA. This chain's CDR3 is CSVYKLGGTFEQYF. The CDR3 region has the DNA TGCAGCGTTTACAAACTAGGAGGTACATTCGAGCAGTACTTC.

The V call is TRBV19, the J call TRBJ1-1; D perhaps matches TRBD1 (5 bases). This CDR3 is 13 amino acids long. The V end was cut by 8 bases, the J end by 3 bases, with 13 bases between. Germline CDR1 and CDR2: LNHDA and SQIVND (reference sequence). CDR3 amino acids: CASDRKGYTEAFF. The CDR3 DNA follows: TGTGCCAGTGACCGAAAGGGGTACACTGAAGCTTTCTTT.

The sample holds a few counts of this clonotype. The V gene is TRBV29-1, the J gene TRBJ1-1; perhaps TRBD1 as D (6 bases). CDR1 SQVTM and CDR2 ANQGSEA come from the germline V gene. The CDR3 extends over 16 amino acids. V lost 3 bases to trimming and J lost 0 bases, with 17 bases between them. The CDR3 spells CSVESAGEKMNTEAFF. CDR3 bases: TGCAGCGTTGAGTCGGCAGGGGAAAAAATGAACACTGAAGCTTTCTTT.

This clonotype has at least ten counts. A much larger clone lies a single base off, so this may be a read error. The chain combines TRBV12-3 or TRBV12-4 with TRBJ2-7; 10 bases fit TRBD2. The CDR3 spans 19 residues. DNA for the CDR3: TGTGCCTGCAGTTTAGGCGGCCTAGCGGGAGCCACAGGTCGCTACGAGCAGTACTTC. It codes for CACSLGGLAGATGRYEQYF.

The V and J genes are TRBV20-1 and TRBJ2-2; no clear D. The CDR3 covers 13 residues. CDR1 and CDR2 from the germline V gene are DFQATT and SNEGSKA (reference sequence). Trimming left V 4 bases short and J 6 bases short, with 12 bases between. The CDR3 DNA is TGCAGTGCTACCCCAGTTGGTCCCGGGGAGCTGTTTTTT. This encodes CSATPVGPGELFF.

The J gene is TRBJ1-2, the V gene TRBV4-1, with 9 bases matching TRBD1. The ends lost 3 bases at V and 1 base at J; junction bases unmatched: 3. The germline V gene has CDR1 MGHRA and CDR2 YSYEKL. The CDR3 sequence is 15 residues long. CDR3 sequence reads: CASSQTGGNNYGYTF. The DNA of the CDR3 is TGCGCCAGCAGCCAGACAGGGGGTAATAACTATGGCTACACCTTC.

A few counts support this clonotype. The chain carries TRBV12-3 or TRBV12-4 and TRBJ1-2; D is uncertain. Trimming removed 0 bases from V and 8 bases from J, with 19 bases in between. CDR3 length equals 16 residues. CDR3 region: CASSLAVIRNSRGYTF. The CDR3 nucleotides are TGTGCCAGCAGTTTAGCGGTCATAAGGAATTCTCGAGGCTACACCTTC.